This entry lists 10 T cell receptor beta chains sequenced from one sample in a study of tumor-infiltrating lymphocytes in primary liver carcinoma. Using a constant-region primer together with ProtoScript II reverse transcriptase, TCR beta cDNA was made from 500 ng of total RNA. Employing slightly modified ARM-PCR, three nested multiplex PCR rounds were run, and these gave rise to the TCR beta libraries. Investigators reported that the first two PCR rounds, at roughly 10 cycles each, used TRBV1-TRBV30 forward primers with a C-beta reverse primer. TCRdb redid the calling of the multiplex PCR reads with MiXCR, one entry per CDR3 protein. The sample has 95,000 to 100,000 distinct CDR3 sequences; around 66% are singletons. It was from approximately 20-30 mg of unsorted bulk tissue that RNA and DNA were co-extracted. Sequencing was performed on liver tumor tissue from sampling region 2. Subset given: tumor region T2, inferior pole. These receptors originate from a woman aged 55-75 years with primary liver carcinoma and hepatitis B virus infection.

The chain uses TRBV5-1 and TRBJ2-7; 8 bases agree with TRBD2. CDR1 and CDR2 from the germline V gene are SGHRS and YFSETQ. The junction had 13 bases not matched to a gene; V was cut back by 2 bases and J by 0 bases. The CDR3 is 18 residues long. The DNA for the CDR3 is TGCGCCAGCAGCTTAGGGACTTGGATAGGGACTAGCTCCTACGAGCAGTACTTC. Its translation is CASSLGTWIGTSSYEQYF.

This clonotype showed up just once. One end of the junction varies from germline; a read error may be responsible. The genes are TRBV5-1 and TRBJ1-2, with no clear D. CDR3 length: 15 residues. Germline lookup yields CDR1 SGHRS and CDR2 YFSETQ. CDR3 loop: CASNEVAGETYGYIF. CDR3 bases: TGCGCCTCCAACGAGGTGGCTGGAGAGACTTATGGCTACATCTTC.

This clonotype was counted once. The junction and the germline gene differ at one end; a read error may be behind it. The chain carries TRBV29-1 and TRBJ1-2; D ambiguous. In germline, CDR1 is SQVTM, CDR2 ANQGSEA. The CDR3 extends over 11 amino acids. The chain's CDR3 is CSVDPNYGYAF. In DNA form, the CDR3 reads TGCAGCGTTGACCCTAACTATGGCTACGCCTTT.

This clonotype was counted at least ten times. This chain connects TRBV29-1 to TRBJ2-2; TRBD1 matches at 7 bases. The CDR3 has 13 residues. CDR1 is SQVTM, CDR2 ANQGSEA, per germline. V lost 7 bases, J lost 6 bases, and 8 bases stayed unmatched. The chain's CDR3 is CSAVTGLPGELFF. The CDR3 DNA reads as TGCAGCGCTGTGACAGGGCTCCCCGGGGAGCTGTTTTTT.

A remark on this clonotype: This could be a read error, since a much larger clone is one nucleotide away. The CDR3 here is CASSGRLSYGYTF. CDR3 nucleotides: TGTGCCAGCAGCGGACGCCTAAGTTACGGCTACACCTTC. V usage is TRBV13 and J usage is TRBJ1-2; D is unclear. CDR3 length equals 13 residues. V lost 5 bases to trimming and J lost 8 bases, with 15 bases between them. CDR1 is PRHDT and CDR2 is FYEKMQ in the germline V gene (reference sequence).

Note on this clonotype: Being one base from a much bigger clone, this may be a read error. This CDR3 is CACSSTGTGNTEAFF. The CDR3 nucleotides read TGTGCCTGCAGTTCAACCGGGACAGGGAACACTGAAGCTTTCTTT. The chain employs TRBV28 and TRBJ1-1; 8 positions match TRBD1. This CDR3 has 15 residues. Germline CDR1 is MDHEN and CDR2 is SYDVKM.

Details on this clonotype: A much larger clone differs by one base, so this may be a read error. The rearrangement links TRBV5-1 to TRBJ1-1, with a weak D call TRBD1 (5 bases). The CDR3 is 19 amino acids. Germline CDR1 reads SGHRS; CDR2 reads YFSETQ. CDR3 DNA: TGCGACAGCAGCCCCCTCGGAGGAGGGCCCGAGAGGGGAGACACTGAAGCTTTCTTT. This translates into CDSSPLGGGPERGDTEAFF.

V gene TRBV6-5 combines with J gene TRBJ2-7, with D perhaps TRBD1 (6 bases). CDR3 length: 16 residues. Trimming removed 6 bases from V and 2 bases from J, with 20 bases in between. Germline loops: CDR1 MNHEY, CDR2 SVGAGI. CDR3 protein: CASSYSVGRGTYEQYF. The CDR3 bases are TGTGCCAGCAGCTATTCCGTTGGCAGGGGAACCTACGAGCAGTACTTC.

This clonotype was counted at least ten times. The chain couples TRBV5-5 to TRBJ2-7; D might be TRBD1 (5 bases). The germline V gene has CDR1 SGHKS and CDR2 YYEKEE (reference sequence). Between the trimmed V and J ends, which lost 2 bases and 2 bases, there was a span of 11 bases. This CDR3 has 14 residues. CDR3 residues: CASSFATEPYEQYF. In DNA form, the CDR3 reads TGTGCCAGCAGCTTTGCGACAGAGCCCTACGAGCAGTACTTC.

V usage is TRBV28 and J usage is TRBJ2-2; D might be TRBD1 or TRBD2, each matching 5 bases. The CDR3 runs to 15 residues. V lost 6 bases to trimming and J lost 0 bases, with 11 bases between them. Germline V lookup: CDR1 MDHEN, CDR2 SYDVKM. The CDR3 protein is CASSREQANTGELFF. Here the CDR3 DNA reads TGTGCCAGCAGCCGGGAACAGGCGAACACCGGGGAGCTGTTTTTT.